The TCR beta chain under discussion was sequenced for a study of T cell changes during pregnancy in multiple sclerosis (dated by TCRdb to between 2018 and 2020). Regarding the complete study: The study examined how the T cell repertoire changed over the course of pregnancy in women with multiple sclerosis.

On this clone itself: There is no known antigen for this receptor. Nothing much larger sits one base from this clone, and base qualities are not available.

The library came from the immunoSEQ multiplex PCR assay. TCRdb obtained this table from immuneACCESS and retained in-frame rearrangements with V and J assigned. These tables miss some clones; where compared with another copy, unresolved V genes account for less than half of the shortfall, and the remainder is unexplained. The sample table records about 38,000 clones; approximately 90% of these occur just once. The biggest ten clones account for almost 7% of the sample. CDR3 length: 17 amino acids, cysteine to phenylalanine. Just the 51-base CDR3 DNA is kept, in frame starting at base 1. Trimming removed 6 bases from V and 6 bases from J; the gene matches leave 16 bases unexplained. The germline V gene gives CDR1 as MDHEN and CDR2 as SYDVKM.

The sequence joins TRBV28 to TRBJ1-1, with 10 bases in between that match TRBD1. Source: CD8+ T cells from peripheral blood mononuclear cells, taken in the third trimester of pregnancy. This receptor was obtained from a female donor with multiple sclerosis, enrolled in a pregnancy study. The DNA reads as follows: TGTGCCAGCAGCTCCGTGCGGACAGGGGGTGTTTTGGCTGAAGCTTTCTTT. This codes for CASSSVRTGGVLAEAFF.